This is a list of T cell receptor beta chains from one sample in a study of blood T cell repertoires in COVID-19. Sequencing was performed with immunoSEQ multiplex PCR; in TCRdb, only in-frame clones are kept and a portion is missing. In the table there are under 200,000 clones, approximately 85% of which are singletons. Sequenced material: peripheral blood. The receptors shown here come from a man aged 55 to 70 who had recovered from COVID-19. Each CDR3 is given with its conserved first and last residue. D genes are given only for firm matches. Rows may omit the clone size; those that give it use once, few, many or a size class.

CDR3 protein: CASSAGTPEANYGYTF
CDR3 DNA: TGTGCCAGCAGCGCCGGGACTCCAGAAGCTAACTATGGCTACACCTTC
J gene: TRBJ1-2
V gene: TRBV9
D gene: .
clone size: .

CDR3 protein: CASSDRGTLYEQYF
CDR3 DNA: TGTGCCAGCAGTGACAGGGGGACCCTCTACGAGCAGTACTTC
J gene: TRBJ2-7
V gene: TRBV6-1
D gene: TRBD1
clone size: .

CDR3 protein: CASSAGQRLTNYGYTF
CDR3 DNA: TGCGCCAGCAGCGCAGGACAGCGCCTAACTAACTATGGCTACACCTTC
J gene: TRBJ1-2
V gene: TRBV5-1
D gene: .
clone size: few

CDR3 protein: CAISGDVGGTYEQYF
CDR3 DNA: TGTGCCATCAGTGGAGACGTAGGGGGTACCTACGAGCAGTACTTC
J gene: TRBJ2-7
V gene: TRBV10-3
D gene: .
clone size: .

CDR3 protein: CASGQGFPGQFF
CDR3 DNA: TGTGCCAGTGGGCAGGGATTTCCGGGTCAGTTCTTC
J gene: TRBJ2-1
V gene: TRBV19
D gene: .
clone size: .

CDR3 protein: CASSRLETYEQYF
CDR3 DNA: TGTGCCAGCAGTCGCTTGGAGACCTACGAGCAGTACTTC
J gene: TRBJ2-7
V gene: TRBV6-5
D gene: .
clone size: .

CDR3 protein: CASYVYPNTEAFF
CDR3 DNA: TGTGCCAGCTATGTCTACCCGAACACTGAAGCTTTCTTT
J gene: TRBJ1-1
V gene: TRBV6-5
D gene: .
clone size: .

CDR3 protein: CASRVGGPGGTDTQYF
CDR3 DNA: TGTGCCAGCAGAGTCGGGGGACCCGGGGGCACAGATACGCAGTATTTT
J gene: TRBJ2-3
V gene: TRBV5-8
D gene: .
clone size: .

CDR3 protein: CASSLAASGGVADTQYF
CDR3 DNA: TGTGCCAGCAGCTTAGCCGCTAGCGGGGGGGTGGCAGATACGCAGTATTTT
J gene: TRBJ2-3
V gene: TRBV7-2
D gene: TRBD2
clone size: .

CDR3 protein: CASFEAVNTEAFF
CDR3 DNA: TGTGCCAGTTTCGAGGCCGTGAACACTGAAGCTTTCTTT
J gene: TRBJ1-1
V gene: TRBV19
D gene: .
clone size: .

CDR3 protein: CAGSLGTNEQYF
CDR3 DNA: TGTGCCGGCAGCTTAGGAACTAACGAGCAGTACTTC
J gene: TRBJ2-7
V gene: TRBV7-2
D gene: .
clone size: .

CDR3 protein: CTSGGGDGEKLFF
CDR3 DNA: TGCACCTCTGGGGGGGGCGACGGGGAAAAACTGTTTTTT
J gene: TRBJ1-4
V gene: TRBV29-1
D gene: .
clone size: .

CDR3 protein: CASSARGGGSPEQYF
CDR3 DNA: TGTGCCAGCAGTGCCCGGGGCGGGGGGTCGCCCGAGCAGTACTTC
J gene: TRBJ2-7
V gene: TRBV6-2/TRBV6-3
D gene: TRBD2
clone size: .

CDR3 protein: CASSIGGPSTDTQYF
CDR3 DNA: TGTGCCAGTAGTATAGGTGGGCCGAGTACAGATACGCAGTATTTT
J gene: TRBJ2-3
V gene: TRBV19
D gene: .
clone size: .

CDR3 protein: CASSSTVSGNTIYF
CDR3 DNA: TGTGCCAGCTCATCGACAGTCTCTGGAAACACCATATATTTT
J gene: TRBJ1-3
V gene: TRBV18
D gene: .
clone size: .

CDR3 protein: CATRGGRSTDTQYF
CDR3 DNA: TGCGCCACCAGAGGGGGCAGGAGCACAGATACGCAGTATTTT
J gene: TRBJ2-3
V gene: TRBV5-1
D gene: TRBD1
clone size: few

CDR3 protein: CASSAQASQETQYF
CDR3 DNA: TGTGCCAGCAGTGCGCAGGCCTCCCAAGAGACCCAGTACTTC
J gene: TRBJ2-5
V gene: TRBV6-6
D gene: .
clone size: .

CDR3 protein: CASVPSSEQGWNEQFF
CDR3 DNA: TGTGCCAGCGTTCCTTCCTCCGAACAGGGTTGGAATGAGCAGTTCTTC
J gene: TRBJ2-1
V gene: TRBV7-2
D gene: .
clone size: once

CDR3 protein: CASSHQGGETQYF
CDR3 DNA: TGTGCCAGCAGCCACCAGGGAGGGGAGACCCAGTACTTC
J gene: TRBJ2-5
V gene: TRBV5-4
D gene: TRBD2
clone size: many

CDR3 protein: CASSGGQTTTNEKLFF
CDR3 DNA: TGTGCCAGCAGTGGAGGACAGACAACAACTAATGAAAAACTGTTTTTT
J gene: TRBJ1-4
V gene: TRBV6-1
D gene: .
clone size: .

CDR3 protein: CASTSQREAYNEQFF
CDR3 DNA: TGTGCCAGCACCTCCCAGCGAGAAGCCTACAATGAGCAGTTCTTC
J gene: TRBJ2-1
V gene: TRBV6-5
D gene: .
clone size: .

CDR3 protein: CASSIVRLAGSPTDTQYF
CDR3 DNA: TGTGCCAGTAGTATAGTACGACTAGCGGGATCCCCCACAGATACGCAGTATTTT
J gene: TRBJ2-3
V gene: TRBV19
D gene: TRBD2
clone size: .

CDR3 protein: CASTPTGGQPQHF
CDR3 DNA: TGTGCCAGCACCCCGACAGGGGGCCAGCCCCAGCATTTT
J gene: TRBJ1-5
V gene: TRBV6-5
D gene: TRBD1
clone size: .

CDR3 protein: CASSTGQGGGYEQYF
CDR3 DNA: TGCGCCAGCAGCACCGGACAGGGTGGGGGCTACGAGCAGTACTTC
J gene: TRBJ2-7
V gene: TRBV5-1
D gene: TRBD1
clone size: few

CDR3 protein: CASSQDHQSYEQYF
CDR3 DNA: TGTGCCAGCAGCCAAGACCACCAGTCCTACGAGCAGTACTTC
J gene: TRBJ2-7
V gene: TRBV3-1/TRBV3-2
D gene: .
clone size: .

CDR3 protein: CASRPLDRDNSPLHF
CDR3 DNA: TGTGCCAGTAGGCCATTGGACAGGGATAATTCACCCCTCCACTTT
J gene: TRBJ1-6
V gene: TRBV19
D gene: TRBD1
clone size: .

CDR3 protein: CASSLGKGRGSGSYNEQFF
CDR3 DNA: TGTGCCAGCAGCTTAGGGAAGGGCAGGGGGTCGGGATCCTACAATGAGCAGTTCTTC
J gene: TRBJ2-1
V gene: TRBV11-3
D gene: TRBD1
clone size: .

CDR3 protein: CASRDPGQGLTEAFF
CDR3 DNA: TGTGCCAGCAGAGATCCGGGACAGGGATTGACTGAAGCTTTCTTT
J gene: TRBJ1-1
V gene: TRBV2
D gene: TRBD1
clone size: .

CDR3 protein: CASSLAVTPNEQYF
CDR3 DNA: TGCGCCAGCAGCTTGGCGGTCACCCCCAACGAGCAGTACTTC
J gene: TRBJ2-7
V gene: TRBV5-1
D gene: .
clone size: .

CDR3 protein: CASRRQLNTEAFF
CDR3 DNA: TGTGCCAGCAGAAGACAGCTGAACACTGAAGCTTTCTTT
J gene: TRBJ1-1
V gene: TRBV6-5
D gene: .
clone size: few

CDR3 protein: CASRSTDSNYGYTF
CDR3 DNA: TGTGCCAGCAGGTCCACAGACAGTAACTATGGCTACACCTTC
J gene: TRBJ1-2
V gene: TRBV6-5
D gene: .
clone size: .

CDR3 protein: CASSERENTEAFF
CDR3 DNA: TGTGCCAGCAGTGAGAGGGAGAACACTGAAGCTTTCTTT
J gene: TRBJ1-1
V gene: TRBV25-1
D gene: .
clone size: .

CDR3 protein: CASSEQAGGLNEQFF
CDR3 DNA: TGTGCCAGCAGTGAACAAGCGGGGGGGCTCAATGAGCAGTTCTTC
J gene: TRBJ2-1
V gene: TRBV6-1
D gene: TRBD2
clone size: .

CDR3 protein: CASSLAGQEGTEAFF
CDR3 DNA: TGTGCCAGCAGCTTGGCGGGACAGGAGGGGACTGAAGCTTTCTTT
J gene: TRBJ1-1
V gene: TRBV7-2
D gene: TRBD1
clone size: .

CDR3 protein: CASSSGWTSGQETQYF
CDR3 DNA: TGTGCCAGCAGTTCCGGTTGGACTAGCGGCCAAGAGACCCAGTACTTC
J gene: TRBJ2-5
V gene: TRBV6-5
D gene: TRBD2
clone size: once

CDR3 protein: CASSSRDSPASNTGELFF
CDR3 DNA: TGTGCCAGCAGCTCCCGGGACAGCCCAGCATCGAACACCGGGGAGCTGTTTTTT
J gene: TRBJ2-2
V gene: TRBV7-3
D gene: TRBD1
clone size: .

CDR3 protein: CASSRSESGNTIYF
CDR3 DNA: TGTGCCAGCAGTCGTTCGGAGTCTGGAAACACCATATATTTT
J gene: TRBJ1-3
V gene: TRBV6-5
D gene: .
clone size: .

CDR3 protein: CASSRLEEQFF
CDR3 DNA: TGTGCCAGCAGCCGCCTAGAGGAGCAGTTCTTC
J gene: TRBJ2-1
V gene: TRBV7-8
D gene: .
clone size: few

CDR3 protein: CASSVRALLNTEAFF
CDR3 DNA: TGTGCCAGCAGTGTCAGGGCGCTCTTGAACACTGAAGCTTTCTTT
J gene: TRBJ1-1
V gene: TRBV2
D gene: .
clone size: .

CDR3 protein: CSVWGEANEQYF
CDR3 DNA: TGCAGCGTTTGGGGCGAGGCTAACGAGCAGTACTTC
J gene: TRBJ2-7
V gene: TRBV29-1
D gene: .
clone size: .

CDR3 protein: CASSLRALAGSSETQYF
CDR3 DNA: TGTGCCAGCAGCCTAAGGGCTTTAGCGGGGTCATCAGAGACCCAGTACTTC
J gene: TRBJ2-5
V gene: TRBV9
D gene: TRBD2
clone size: .

CDR3 protein: CASSGRRQGDNEQFF
CDR3 DNA: TGTGCCAGCAGCGGGAGACGACAGGGAGATAATGAGCAGTTCTTC
J gene: TRBJ2-1
V gene: TRBV9
D gene: TRBD1
clone size: .

CDR3 protein: CASNPYLGSNSPLHF
CDR3 DNA: TGTGCCAGCAACCCCTATCTAGGTTCAAATTCACCCCTCCACTTT
J gene: TRBJ1-6
V gene: TRBV6-5
D gene: .
clone size: .

CDR3 protein: CASSISETGFYEQYF
CDR3 DNA: TGTGCCAGTAGTATCTCCGAGACAGGGTTTTACGAGCAGTACTTC
J gene: TRBJ2-7
V gene: TRBV19
D gene: TRBD1
clone size: .

CDR3 protein: CASSVDSPGEQYF
CDR3 DNA: TGTGCCAGCAGCGTAGACTCACCCGGCGAGCAGTACTTC
J gene: TRBJ2-7
V gene: TRBV9
D gene: .
clone size: .

CDR3 protein: CASRSGTDPSYEQYF
CDR3 DNA: TGTGCCAGCAGGTCCGGGACTGACCCTAGCTACGAGCAGTACTTC
J gene: TRBJ2-7
V gene: TRBV7-6
D gene: .
clone size: .

CDR3 protein: CASSEEAAEAFF
CDR3 DNA: TGTGCCAGCAGTGAGGAGGCAGCCGAAGCTTTCTTT
J gene: TRBJ1-1
V gene: TRBV2
D gene: .
clone size: once

CDR3 protein: CASSRQGRGVNEQFF
CDR3 DNA: TGTGCCAGCAGCAGACAGGGTAGAGGGGTCAATGAGCAGTTCTTC
J gene: TRBJ2-1
V gene: TRBV2
D gene: TRBD1
clone size: .

CDR3 protein: CASSYARTYEQYF
CDR3 DNA: TGTGCCAGCAGTTACGCCAGAACCTACGAGCAGTACTTC
J gene: TRBJ2-7
V gene: TRBV6-2/TRBV6-3
D gene: .
clone size: .

CDR3 protein: CASSLAGGLGETQYF
CDR3 DNA: TGTGCCAGCAGCTTAGCGGGGGGGCTCGGAGAGACCCAGTACTTC
J gene: TRBJ2-5
V gene: TRBV5-4
D gene: TRBD2
clone size: .

CDR3 protein: CASSFDPSGIDTGELFF
CDR3 DNA: TGTGCCAGCAGCTTTGACCCAAGCGGCATCGACACCGGGGAGCTGTTTTTT
J gene: TRBJ2-2
V gene: TRBV5-4
D gene: .
clone size: few

CDR3 protein: CASSPASANTLRTQYF
CDR3 DNA: TGTGCCAGCAGCCCGGCTAGCGCCAATACCCTAAGGACCCAGTACTTC
J gene: TRBJ2-5
V gene: TRBV5-5
D gene: .
clone size: .

CDR3 protein: CASSLDGSLNTGELFF
CDR3 DNA: TGCGCCAGCAGCTTGGATGGCAGTTTAAACACCGGGGAGCTGTTTTTT
J gene: TRBJ2-2
V gene: TRBV5-1
D gene: .
clone size: .

CDR3 protein: CASSLADTQYF
CDR3 DNA: TGTGCCAGCAGCTTGGCGGATACGCAGTATTTT
J gene: TRBJ2-3
V gene: TRBV5-4
D gene: .
clone size: few

CDR3 protein: CAISEGTGLAYGGETQYF
CDR3 DNA: TGTGCCATCAGTGAGGGAACGGGACTAGCGTACGGTGGAGAGACCCAGTACTTC
J gene: TRBJ2-5
V gene: TRBV10-3
D gene: TRBD2
clone size: .

CDR3 protein: CAVRHGAGDTEAFF
CDR3 DNA: TGTGCCGTCCGTCACGGGGCAGGGGACACTGAAGCTTTCTTT
J gene: TRBJ1-1
V gene: TRBV7-2
D gene: .
clone size: .

CDR3 protein: CADDKHNEQFF
CDR3 DNA: TGTGCCGACGACAAGCACAATGAGCAGTTCTTC
J gene: TRBJ2-1
V gene: TRBV10-3
D gene: .
clone size: .

CDR3 protein: CASSQGLLNTEAFF
CDR3 DNA: TGTGCCAGCTCTCAGGGGCTTCTAAACACTGAAGCTTTCTTT
J gene: TRBJ1-1
V gene: TRBV6-5
D gene: .
clone size: .

CDR3 protein: CASSQREGVGGYTF
CDR3 DNA: TGTGCCAGCAGCCAACGAGAGGGTGTGGGTGGCTACACCTTC
J gene: TRBJ1-2
V gene: TRBV3-1/TRBV3-2
D gene: .
clone size: .

CDR3 protein: CASSESTDVGYGYTF
CDR3 DNA: TGTGCCAGTAGTGAGTCGACAGACGTAGGATATGGCTACACCTTC
J gene: TRBJ1-2
V gene: TRBV19
D gene: .
clone size: few